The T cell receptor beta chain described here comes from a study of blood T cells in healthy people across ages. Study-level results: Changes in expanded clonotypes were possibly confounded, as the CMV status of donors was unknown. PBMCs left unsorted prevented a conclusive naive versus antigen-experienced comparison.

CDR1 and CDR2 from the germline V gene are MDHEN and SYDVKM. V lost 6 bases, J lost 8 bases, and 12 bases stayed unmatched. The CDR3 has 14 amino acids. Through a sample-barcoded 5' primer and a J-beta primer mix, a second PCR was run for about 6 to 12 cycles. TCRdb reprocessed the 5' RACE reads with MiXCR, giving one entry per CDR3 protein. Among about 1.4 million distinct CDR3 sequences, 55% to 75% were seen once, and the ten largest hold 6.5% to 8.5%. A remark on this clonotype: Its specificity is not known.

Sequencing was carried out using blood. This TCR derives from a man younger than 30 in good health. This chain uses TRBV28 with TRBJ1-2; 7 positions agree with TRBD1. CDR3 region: CASSQTLTGKGYTF. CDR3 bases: TGTGCCAGCAGCCAAACCTTGACAGGGAAAGGCTACACCTTC.